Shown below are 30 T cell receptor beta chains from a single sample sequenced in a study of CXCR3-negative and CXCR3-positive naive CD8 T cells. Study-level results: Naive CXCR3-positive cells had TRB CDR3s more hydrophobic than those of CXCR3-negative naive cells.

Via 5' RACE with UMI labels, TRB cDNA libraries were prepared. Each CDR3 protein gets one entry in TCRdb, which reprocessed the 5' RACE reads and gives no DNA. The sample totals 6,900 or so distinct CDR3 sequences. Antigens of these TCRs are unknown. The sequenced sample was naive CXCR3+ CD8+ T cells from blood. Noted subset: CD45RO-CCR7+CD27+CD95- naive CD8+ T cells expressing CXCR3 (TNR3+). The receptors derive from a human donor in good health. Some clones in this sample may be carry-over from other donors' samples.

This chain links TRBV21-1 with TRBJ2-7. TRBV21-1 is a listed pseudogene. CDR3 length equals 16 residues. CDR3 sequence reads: CASSKVGRKSSYEQYF.

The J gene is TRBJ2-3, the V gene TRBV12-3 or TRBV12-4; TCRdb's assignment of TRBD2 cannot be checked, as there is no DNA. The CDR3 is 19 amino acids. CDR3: CASSSPGVAGEWGTDTQYF.

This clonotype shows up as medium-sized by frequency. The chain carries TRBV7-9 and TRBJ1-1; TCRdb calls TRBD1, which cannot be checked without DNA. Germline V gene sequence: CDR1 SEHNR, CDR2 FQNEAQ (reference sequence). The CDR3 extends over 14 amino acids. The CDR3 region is CASSPHGGNTEAFF.

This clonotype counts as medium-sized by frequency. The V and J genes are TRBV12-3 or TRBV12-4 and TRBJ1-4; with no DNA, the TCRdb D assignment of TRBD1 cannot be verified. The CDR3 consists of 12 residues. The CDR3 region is CASRGQSEKLFF.

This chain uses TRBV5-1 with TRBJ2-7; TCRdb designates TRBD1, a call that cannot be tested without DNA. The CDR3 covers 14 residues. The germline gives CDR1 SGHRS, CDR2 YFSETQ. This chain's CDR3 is CASRTVGGGYEQYF.

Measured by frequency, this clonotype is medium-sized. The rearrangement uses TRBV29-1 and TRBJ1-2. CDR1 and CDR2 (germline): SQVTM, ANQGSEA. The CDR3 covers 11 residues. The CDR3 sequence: CSVEGDDGYTF.

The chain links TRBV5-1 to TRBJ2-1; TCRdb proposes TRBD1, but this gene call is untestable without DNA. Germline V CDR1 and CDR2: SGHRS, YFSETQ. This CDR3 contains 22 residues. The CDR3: CASARGFGTGTGGIAGKVEQFF.

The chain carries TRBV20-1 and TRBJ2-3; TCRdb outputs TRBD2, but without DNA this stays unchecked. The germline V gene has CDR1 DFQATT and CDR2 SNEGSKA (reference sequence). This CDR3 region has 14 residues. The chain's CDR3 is CSASGRAVWDTQYF.

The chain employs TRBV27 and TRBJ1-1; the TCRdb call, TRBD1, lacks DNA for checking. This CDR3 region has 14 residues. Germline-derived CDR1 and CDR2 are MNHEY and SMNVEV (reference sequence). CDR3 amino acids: CASRQGDGNTEAFF.

CDR3 protein: CASSLGTFGHEQFF. V usage is TRBV4-3 and J usage is TRBJ2-1; the TCRdb call, TRBD2, lacks DNA for checking. Germline loops: CDR1 LGHNA, CDR2 YSLEER. This CDR3 region has 14 residues.

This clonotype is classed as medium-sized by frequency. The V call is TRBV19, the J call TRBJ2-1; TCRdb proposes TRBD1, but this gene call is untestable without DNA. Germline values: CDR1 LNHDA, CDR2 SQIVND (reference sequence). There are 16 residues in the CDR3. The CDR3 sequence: CATPHRDNSSYNEQFF.

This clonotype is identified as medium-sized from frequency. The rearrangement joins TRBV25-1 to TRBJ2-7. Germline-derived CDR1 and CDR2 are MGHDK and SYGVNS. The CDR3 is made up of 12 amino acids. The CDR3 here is CASSESQLEQYF.

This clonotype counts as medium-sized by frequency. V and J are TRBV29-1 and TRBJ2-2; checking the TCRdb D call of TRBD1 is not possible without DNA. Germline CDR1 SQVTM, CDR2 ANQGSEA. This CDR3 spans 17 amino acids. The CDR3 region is CSALMWDNRPDTGELFF.

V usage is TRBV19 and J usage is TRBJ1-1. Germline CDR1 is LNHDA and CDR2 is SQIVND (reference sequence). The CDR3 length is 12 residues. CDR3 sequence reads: CASSDMNTEAFF.

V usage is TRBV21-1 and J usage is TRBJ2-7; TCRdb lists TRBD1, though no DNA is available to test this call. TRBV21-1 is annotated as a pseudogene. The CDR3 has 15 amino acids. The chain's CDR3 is CASSIRQGAPGEQYF.

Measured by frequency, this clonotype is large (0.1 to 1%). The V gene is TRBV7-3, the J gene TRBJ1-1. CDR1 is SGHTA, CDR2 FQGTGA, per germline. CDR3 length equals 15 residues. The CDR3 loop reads CASSLNALGLSEAFF.

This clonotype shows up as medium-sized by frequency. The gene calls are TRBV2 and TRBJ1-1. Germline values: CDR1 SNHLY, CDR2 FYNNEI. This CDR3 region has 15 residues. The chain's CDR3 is CASTESDGMNTEAFF.

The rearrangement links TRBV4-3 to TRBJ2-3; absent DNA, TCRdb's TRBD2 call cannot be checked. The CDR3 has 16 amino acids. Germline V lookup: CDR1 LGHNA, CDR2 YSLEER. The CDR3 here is CASSQAMGGSGNTQYF.

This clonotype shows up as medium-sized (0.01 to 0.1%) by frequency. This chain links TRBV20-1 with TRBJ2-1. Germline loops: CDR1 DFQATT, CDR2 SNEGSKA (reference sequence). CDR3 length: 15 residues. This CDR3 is CSAIPITSAYNEQFF.

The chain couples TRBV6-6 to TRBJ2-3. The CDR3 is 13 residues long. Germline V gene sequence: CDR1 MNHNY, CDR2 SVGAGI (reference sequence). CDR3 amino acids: CASSYSATDTQYF.

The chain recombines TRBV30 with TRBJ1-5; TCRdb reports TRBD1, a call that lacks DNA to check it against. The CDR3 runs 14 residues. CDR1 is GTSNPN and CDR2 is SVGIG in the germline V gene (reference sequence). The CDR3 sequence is CAWSVLDRDQPQHF.

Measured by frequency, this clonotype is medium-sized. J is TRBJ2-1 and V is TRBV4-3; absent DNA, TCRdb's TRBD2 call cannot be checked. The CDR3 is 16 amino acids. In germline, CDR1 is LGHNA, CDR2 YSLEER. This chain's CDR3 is CASSQDTSGRVNEQFF.

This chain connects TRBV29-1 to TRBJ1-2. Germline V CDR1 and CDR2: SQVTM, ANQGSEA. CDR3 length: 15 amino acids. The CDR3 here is CSVEDGRNTNYGYTF.

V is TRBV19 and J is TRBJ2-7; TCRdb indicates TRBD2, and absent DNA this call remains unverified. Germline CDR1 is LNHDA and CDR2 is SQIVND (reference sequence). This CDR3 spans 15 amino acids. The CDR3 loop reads CASSLTSGTSYEQYF.

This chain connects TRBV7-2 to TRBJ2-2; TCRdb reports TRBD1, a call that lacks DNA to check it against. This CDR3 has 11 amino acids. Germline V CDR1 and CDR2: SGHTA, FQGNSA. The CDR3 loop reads CASRRGGELFF. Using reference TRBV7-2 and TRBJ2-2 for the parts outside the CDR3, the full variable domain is GAGVSQSPSNKVTEKGKDVELRCDPISGHTALYWYRQSLGQGLEFLIYFQGNSAPDKSGLPSDRFSAERTGGSVSTLTIQRTQQEDSAVYLCASRRGGELFFGEGSRLTVL.

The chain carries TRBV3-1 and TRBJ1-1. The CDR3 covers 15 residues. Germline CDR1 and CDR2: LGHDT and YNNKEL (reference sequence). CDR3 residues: CASSLTMDSNTEAFF. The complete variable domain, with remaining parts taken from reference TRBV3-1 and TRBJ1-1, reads DTAVSQTPKYLVTQMGNDKSIKCEQNLGHDTMYWYKQDSKKFLKIMFSYNNKELIINETVPNRFSPKSPDKAHLNLHINSLELGDSAVYFCASSLTMDSNTEAFFGQGTRLTVV.

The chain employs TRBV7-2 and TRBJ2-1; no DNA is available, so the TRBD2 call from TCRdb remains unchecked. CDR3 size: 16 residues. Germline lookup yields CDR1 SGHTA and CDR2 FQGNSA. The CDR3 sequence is CASSSLLAGGPDEQFF. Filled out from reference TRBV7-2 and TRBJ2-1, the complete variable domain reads GAGVSQSPSNKVTEKGKDVELRCDPISGHTALYWYRQSLGQGLEFLIYFQGNSAPDKSGLPSDRFSAERTGGSVSTLTIQRTQQEDSAVYLCASSSLLAGGPDEQFFGPGTRLTVL.

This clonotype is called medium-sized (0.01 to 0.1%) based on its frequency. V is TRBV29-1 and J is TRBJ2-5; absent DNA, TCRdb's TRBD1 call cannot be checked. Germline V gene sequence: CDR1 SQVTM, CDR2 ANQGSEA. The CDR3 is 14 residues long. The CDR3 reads CSVVERGYQETQYF.

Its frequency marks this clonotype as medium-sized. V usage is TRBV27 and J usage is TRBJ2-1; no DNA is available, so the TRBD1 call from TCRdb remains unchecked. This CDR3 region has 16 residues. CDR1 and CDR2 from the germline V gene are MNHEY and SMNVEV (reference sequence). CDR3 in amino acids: CASSFGPGQGAGEQFF.

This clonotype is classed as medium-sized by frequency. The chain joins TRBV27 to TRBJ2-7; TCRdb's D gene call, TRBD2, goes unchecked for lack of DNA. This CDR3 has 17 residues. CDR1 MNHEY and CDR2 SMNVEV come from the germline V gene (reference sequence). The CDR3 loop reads CASSPGTSGRADYEQYF.